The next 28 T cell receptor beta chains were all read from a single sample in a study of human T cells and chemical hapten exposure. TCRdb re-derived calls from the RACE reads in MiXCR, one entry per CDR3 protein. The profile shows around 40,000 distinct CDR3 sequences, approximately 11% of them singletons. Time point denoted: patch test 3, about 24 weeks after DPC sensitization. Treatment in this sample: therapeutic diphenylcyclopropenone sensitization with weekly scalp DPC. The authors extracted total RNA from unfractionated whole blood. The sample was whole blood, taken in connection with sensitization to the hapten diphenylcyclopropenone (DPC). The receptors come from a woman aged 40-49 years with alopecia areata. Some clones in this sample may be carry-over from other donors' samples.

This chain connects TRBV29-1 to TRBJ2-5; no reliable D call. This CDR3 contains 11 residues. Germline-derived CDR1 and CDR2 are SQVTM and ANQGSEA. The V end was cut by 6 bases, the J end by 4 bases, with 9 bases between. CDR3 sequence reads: CSVIKGETQYF. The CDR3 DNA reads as TGCAGCGTCATAAAAGGAGAGACCCAGTACTTC.

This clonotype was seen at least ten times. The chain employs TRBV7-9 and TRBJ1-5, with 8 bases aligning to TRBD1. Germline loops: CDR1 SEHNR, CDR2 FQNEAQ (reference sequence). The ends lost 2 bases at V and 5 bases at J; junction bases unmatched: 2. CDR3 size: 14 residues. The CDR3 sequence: CASSLQGADQPQHF. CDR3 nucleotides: TGTGCCAGCAGCTTACAGGGGGCCGATCAGCCCCAGCATTTT.

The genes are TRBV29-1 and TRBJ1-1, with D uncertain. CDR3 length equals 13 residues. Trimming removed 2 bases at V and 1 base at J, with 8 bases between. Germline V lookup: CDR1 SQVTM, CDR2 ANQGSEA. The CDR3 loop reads CSVERTENTEAFF. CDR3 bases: TGCAGCGTTGAAAGGACCGAGAACACTGAAGCTTTCTTT.

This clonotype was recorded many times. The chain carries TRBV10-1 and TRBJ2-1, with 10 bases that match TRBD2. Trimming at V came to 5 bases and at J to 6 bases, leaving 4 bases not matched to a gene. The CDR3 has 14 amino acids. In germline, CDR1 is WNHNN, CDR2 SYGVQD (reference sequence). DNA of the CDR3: TGCGCCAGCAGTAAGAGCGGGGGGGGCAATGAGCAGTTCTTC. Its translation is CASSKSGGGNEQFF.

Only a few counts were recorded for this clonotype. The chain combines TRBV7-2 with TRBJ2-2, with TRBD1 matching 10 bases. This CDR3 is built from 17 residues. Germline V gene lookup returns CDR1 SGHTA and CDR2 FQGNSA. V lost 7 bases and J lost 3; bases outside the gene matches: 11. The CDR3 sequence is CASIRHGQGDDTGELFF. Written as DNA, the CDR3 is TGTGCCAGCATCCGGCACGGACAGGGGGATGACACCGGGGAGCTGTTTTTT.

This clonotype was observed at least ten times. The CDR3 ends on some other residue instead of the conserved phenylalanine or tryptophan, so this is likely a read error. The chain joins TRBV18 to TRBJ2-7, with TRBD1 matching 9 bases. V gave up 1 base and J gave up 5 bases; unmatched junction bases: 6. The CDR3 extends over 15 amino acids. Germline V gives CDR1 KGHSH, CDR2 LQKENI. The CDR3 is CASSPLGQGNHEQYL. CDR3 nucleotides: TGTGCCAGCTCACCACTCGGACAGGGGAACCACGAGCAGTACTTA.

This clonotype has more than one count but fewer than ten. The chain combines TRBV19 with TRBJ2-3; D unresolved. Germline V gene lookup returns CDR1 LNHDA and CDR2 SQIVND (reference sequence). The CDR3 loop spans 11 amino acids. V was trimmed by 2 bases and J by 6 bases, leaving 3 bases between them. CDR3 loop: CASSIQDTQYF. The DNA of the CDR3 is TGTGCCAGTAGTATACAGGATACGCAGTATTTT. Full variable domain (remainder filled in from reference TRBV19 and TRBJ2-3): DGGITQSPKYLFRKEGQNVTLSCEQNLNHDAMYWYRQDPGQGLRLIYYSQIVNDFQKGDIAEGYSVSREKKESFPLTVTSAQKNPTAFYLCASSIQDTQYFGPGTRLTVL.

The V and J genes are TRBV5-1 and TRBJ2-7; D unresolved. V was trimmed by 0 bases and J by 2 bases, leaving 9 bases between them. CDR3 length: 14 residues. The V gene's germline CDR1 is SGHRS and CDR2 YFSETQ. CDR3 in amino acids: CASSLGDMAYEQYF. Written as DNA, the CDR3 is TGCGCCAGCAGCTTGGGGGATATGGCCTACGAGCAGTACTTC.

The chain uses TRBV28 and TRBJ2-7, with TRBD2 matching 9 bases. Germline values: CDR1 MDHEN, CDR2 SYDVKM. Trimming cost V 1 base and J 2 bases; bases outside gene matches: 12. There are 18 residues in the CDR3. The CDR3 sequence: CASSLSGDSGGTTYEQYF. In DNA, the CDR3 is TGTGCCAGCAGTTTATCCGGGGATAGCGGGGGAACCACCTACGAGCAGTACTTC.

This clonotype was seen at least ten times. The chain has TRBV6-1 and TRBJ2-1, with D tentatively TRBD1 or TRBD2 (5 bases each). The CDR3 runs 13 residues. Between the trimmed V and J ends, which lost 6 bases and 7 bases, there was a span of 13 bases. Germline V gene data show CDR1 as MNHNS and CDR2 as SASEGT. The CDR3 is CASRDLWGNEQFF. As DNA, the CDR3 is TGTGCCAGCAGGGACCTATGGGGGAATGAGCAGTTCTTC.

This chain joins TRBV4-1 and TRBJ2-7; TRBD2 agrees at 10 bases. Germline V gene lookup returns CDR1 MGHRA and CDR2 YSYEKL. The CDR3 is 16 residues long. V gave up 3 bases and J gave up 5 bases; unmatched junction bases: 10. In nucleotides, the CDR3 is TGCGCCAGCAGCCAGTGGCTAGCGGGGGTGAACCACGAGCAGTACTTC. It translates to CASSQWLAGVNHEQYF.

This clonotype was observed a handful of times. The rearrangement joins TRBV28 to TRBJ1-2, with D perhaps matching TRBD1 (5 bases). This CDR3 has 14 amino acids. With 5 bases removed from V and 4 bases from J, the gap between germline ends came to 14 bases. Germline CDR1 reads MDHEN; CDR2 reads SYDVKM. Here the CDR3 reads CASSPPTGIYGYTF. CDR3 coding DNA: TGTGCCAGCAGTCCCCCCACAGGAATCTATGGCTACACCTTC.

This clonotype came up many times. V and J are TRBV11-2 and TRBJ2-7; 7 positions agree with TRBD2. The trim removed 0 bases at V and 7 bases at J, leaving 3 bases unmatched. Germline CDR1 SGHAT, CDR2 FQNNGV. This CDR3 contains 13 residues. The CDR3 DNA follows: TGTGCCAGCAGCTTAGATCGGGGGGAAGAGCAGTACTTC. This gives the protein CASSLDRGEEQYF.

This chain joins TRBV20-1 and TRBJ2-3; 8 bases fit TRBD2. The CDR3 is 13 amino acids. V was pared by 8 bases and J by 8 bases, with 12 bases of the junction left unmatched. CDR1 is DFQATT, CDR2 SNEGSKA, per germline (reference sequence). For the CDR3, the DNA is TGCAGTACCCCGGGACTAGAGAGTGCTACGCAGTATTTT. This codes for CSTPGLESATQYF.

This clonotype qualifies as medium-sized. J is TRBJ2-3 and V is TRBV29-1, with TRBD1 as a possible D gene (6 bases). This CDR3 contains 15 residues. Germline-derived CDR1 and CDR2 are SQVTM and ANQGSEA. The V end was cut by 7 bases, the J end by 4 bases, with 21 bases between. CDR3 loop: CSAVFRQVVPDTQYF. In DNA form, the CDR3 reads TGCAGCGCAGTCTTCCGACAGGTTGTCCCAGATACGCAGTATTTT.

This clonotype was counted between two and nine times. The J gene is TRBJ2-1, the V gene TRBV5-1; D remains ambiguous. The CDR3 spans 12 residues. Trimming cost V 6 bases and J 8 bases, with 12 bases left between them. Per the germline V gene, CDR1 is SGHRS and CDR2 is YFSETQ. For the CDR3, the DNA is TGCGCCAGCACACAAGGTTTCGATGAGCAGTTCTTC. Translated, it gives CASTQGFDEQFF.

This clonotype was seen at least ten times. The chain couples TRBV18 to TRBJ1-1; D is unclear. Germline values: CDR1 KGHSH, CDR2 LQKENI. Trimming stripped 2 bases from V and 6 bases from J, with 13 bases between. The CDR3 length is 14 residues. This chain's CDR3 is CASSPIEGGPEAFF. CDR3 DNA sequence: TGTGCCAGCTCACCAATAGAGGGAGGCCCTGAAGCTTTCTTT.

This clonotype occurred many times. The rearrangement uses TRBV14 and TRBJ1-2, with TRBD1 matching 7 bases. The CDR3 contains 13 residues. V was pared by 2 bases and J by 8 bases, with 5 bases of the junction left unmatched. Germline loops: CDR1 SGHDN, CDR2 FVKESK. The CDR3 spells CASSQQGVGGYTF. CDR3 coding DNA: TGTGCCAGCAGCCAACAGGGGGTAGGCGGCTACACCTTC.

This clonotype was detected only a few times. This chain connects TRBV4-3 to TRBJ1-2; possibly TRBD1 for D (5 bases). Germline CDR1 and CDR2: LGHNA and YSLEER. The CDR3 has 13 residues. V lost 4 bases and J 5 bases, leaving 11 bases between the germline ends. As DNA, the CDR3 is TGCGCCAGCAGCCGCTCCTCAGGGTATGGCTACACCTTC. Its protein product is CASSRSSGYGYTF.

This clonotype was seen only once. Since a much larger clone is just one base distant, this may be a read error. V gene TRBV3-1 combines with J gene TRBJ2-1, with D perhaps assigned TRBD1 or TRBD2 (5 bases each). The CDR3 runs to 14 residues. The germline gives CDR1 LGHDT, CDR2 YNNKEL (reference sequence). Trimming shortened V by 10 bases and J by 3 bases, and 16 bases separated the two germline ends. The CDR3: CATSGAQFYNEQFF. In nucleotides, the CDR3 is TGTGCCACTTCCGGGGCCCAGTTCTACAATGAGCAGTTCTTC.

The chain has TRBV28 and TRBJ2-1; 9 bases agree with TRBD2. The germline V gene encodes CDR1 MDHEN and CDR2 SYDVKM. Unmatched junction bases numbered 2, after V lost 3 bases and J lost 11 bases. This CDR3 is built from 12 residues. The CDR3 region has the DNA TGTGCCAGCAGTTTGACTAGCGGTAAGCAGTTCTTC. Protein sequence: CASSLTSGKQFF.

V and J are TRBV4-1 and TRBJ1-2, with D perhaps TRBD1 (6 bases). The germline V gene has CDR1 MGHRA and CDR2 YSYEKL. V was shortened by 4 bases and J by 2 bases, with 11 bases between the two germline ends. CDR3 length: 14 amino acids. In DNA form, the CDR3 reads TGCGCCAGCAGCCTCCCTGGACAGAACTATGGCTACACCTTC. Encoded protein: CASSLPGQNYGYTF.

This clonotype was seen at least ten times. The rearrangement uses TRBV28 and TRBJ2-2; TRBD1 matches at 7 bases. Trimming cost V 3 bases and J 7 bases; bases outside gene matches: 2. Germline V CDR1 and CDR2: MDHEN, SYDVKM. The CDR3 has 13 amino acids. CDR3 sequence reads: CASSFQGVGELFF. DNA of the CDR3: TGTGCCAGCAGTTTTCAGGGGGTCGGGGAGCTGTTTTTT.

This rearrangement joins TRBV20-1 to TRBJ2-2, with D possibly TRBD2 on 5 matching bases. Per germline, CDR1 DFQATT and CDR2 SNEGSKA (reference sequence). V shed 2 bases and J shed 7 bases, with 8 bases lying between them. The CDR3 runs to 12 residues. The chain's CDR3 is CSARFGDGELFF. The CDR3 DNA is TGCAGTGCTAGATTCGGGGACGGGGAGCTGTTTTTT.

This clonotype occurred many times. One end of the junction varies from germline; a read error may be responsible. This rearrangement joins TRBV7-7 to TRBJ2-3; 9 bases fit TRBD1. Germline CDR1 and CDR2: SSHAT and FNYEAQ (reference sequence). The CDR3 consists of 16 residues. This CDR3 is CASSLVDRGNTDTQYF. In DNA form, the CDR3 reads TGTGCTAGCAGCTTAGTAGACAGGGGGAACACAGATACGCAGTATTTT.

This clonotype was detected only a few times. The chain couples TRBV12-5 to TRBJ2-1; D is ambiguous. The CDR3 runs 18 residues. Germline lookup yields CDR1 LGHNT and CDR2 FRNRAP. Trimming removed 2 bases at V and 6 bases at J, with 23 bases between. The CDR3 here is CASGLRLPRQREGNEQFF. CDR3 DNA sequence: TGTGCTAGTGGTTTGCGCCTCCCTCGGCAAAGGGAAGGCAATGAGCAGTTCTTC. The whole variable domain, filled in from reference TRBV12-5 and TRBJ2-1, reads DARVTQTPRHKVTEMGQEVTMRCQPILGHNTVFWYRQTMMQGLELLAYFRNRAPLDDSGMPKDRFSAEMPDATLATLKIQPSEPRDSAVYFCASGLRLPRQREGNEQFFGPGTRLTVL.

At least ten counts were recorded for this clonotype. CDR3 nucleotide sequence: TGTGCCAGCAGTTTATGGGGGGGCGAGTCTAGTGAAAAACTGTTTTTT. Protein product: CASSLWGGESSEKLFF. The V gene is TRBV27, the J gene TRBJ1-4; D may be TRBD1 (6 bases). The V gene's germline CDR1 is MNHEY and CDR2 SMNVEV (reference sequence). This CDR3 comprises 16 residues. Trimming removed 1 base at V and 7 bases at J, with 16 bases between.

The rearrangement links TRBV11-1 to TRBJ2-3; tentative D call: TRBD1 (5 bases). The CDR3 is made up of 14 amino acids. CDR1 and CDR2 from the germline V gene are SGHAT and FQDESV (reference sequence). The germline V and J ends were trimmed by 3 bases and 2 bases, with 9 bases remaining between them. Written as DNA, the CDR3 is TGTGCCAGCAGCTTCGCAGGGAACACAGATACGCAGTATTTT. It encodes CASSFAGNTDTQYF.